Listed here are 27 T cell receptor beta chains from one sample, sequenced in a study of blood T cell repertoires in COVID-19. Measured with immunoSEQ multiplex PCR; TCRdb has only the in-frame clones, and not every one. This table has about 170,000 clones, roughly 84% appearing once. Sequencing was done on a sample of peripheral blood. These receptors came from an older man with active or convalescent COVID-19.

V is TRBV18 and J is TRBJ2-5; D unresolved. Germline lookup yields CDR1 KGHSH and CDR2 LQKENI. Trimming cost V 1 base and J 5 bases, with 14 bases left between them. This CDR3 has 15 residues. The CDR3: CASSPRAHTRETQYF. CDR3 in DNA: TGTGCCAGCTCACCACGGGCGCACACAAGGGAGACCCAGTACTTC.

The rearrangement uses TRBV27 and TRBJ1-6; no firm D call. The V end was cut by 3 bases, the J end by 7 bases, with 10 bases between. Germline V gene sequence: CDR1 MNHEY, CDR2 SMNVEV (reference sequence). This CDR3 is built from 14 residues. The CDR3 bases are TGTGCCAGCAGTTTGAAGGAGTCGAATTCACCCCTCCACTTT. Protein: CASSLKESNSPLHF.

The rearrangement joins TRBV12-3 or TRBV12-4 to TRBJ2-5, with D unclear. Trimming removed 5 bases from V and 5 bases from J, with 9 bases in between. CDR3 length: 12 amino acids. For the CDR3, the DNA is TGTGCCAGCAGTGTCGTCCGGGAGACCCAGTACTTC. It yields the protein CASSVVRETQYF.

Points on this clone: At the DNA level, this CDR3 is encoded by other sequences in the same sample as well. The CDR3 bases are TGTGCCAGCTCACCGGACAGGGGACCCTACGAGCAGTACTTC. Translated: CASSPDRGPYEQYF. The chain joins TRBV18 to TRBJ2-7, with 9 bases fitting TRBD1. The junction had 2 bases not matched to a gene; V was cut back by 3 bases and J by 2 bases. The CDR3 contains 14 residues. Germline loops: CDR1 KGHSH, CDR2 LQKENI.

This chain uses TRBV7-9 with TRBJ2-3; 8 bases agree with TRBD2. The CDR3 totals 17 residues. CDR1 and CDR2 (germline): SEHNR, FQNEAQ (reference sequence). V was clipped by 0 bases and J by 2 bases; unmatched bases: 7. CDR3 loop: CASSLAEGGGFTDTQYF. CDR3 sequence (DNA): TGTGCCAGCAGCTTAGCTGAAGGCGGGGGGTTCACAGATACGCAGTATTTT.

This chain uses TRBV15 with TRBJ2-5; weak D call: TRBD1 (5 bases). Trimming stripped 5 bases from V and 4 bases from J, with 8 bases between. The CDR3 is 12 amino acids. Germline-derived CDR1 and CDR2 are LNHNV and YYDKDF (reference sequence). This CDR3 reads CATSPRAETQYF. CDR3 DNA sequence: TGTGCCACCAGCCCCAGGGCAGAGACCCAGTACTTC.

In its sample, this clone was seen once. The rearrangement joins TRBV27 to TRBJ2-5; 7 bases agree with TRBD2. V shed 8 bases, J shed 4 bases, and the junction held 7 bases outside the gene matches. The CDR3 loop spans 13 amino acids. Germline-derived CDR1 and CDR2 are MNHEY and SMNVEV (reference sequence). Written as DNA, the CDR3 is TGTGCCAGCGGAAGGGGAGGGTTAGAGACCCAGTACTTC. Protein sequence: CASGRGGLETQYF.

The chain has TRBV18 and TRBJ1-4, with 8 bases that match TRBD1. Germline V lookup: CDR1 KGHSH, CDR2 LQKENI. The CDR3 has 13 residues. The CDR3 region has the DNA TGTGCTTCTGCGGGGACAGGAGTAGAAAAACTGTTTTTT. It encodes CASAGTGVEKLFF.

This clone was seen only a few times. CDR3 sequence: CASSRPGQGAEAFF. The CDR3 region has the DNA TGTGCCAGCAGCCGACCTGGACAGGGCGCTGAAGCTTTCTTT. The chain uses TRBV14 and TRBJ1-1; 8 bases match TRBD1. This CDR3 comprises 14 residues. Germline CDR1 and CDR2: SGHDN and FVKESK. V lost 4 bases, J lost 6 bases, and 7 bases stayed unmatched.

The CDR3 DNA reads as TGCAGCGGAAAGGGACAGGGGGTTCCCAATGAGCAGTTCTTC. This sequence encodes CSGKGQGVPNEQFF. The chain carries TRBV29-1 and TRBJ2-1; TRBD1 matches 11 bases. The CDR3 totals 14 residues. V lost 7 bases, J lost 6 bases, and 8 bases stayed unmatched. From germline, CDR1 is SQVTM and CDR2 ANQGSEA.

This chain links TRBV6-5 with TRBJ2-5; D is unresolved. V was cut by 5 bases and J by 1 base, with 14 bases left in between. The CDR3 has 15 residues. Germline CDR1 and CDR2: MNHEY and SVGAGI. CDR3 DNA sequence: TGTGCCAGCAGTCCCGTGACGGCTAGCCAAGAGACCCAGTACTTC. Encoded protein: CASSPVTASQETQYF.

The chain recombines TRBV6-2 or TRBV6-3 with TRBJ1-1, with TRBD1 as a possible D gene (5 bases). Germline CDR1 and CDR2: MNHEY and SVGEGT. The V end lost 5 bases, the J end lost 0 bases, and 10 bases lay between the germline ends. The CDR3 consists of 14 residues. The DNA of the CDR3 is TGTGCCAGCAGTATACGACAGTTGAACACTGAAGCTTTCTTT. Translating it yields CASSIRQLNTEAFF.

The chain carries TRBV2 and TRBJ2-7; 9 positions agree with TRBD1. V was pared by 11 bases and J by 5 bases, with 7 bases of the junction left unmatched. The CDR3 has 12 amino acids. Germline V gene lookup returns CDR1 SNHLY and CDR2 FYNNEI. For the CDR3, the DNA is TGTGCCTGCGGACAGGGGATCCACGAGCAGTACTTC. As protein: CACGQGIHEQYF.

The chain joins TRBV15 to TRBJ2-5; 8 bases map to TRBD2. CDR1 is LNHNV, CDR2 YYDKDF, per germline (reference sequence). Trimming at V came to 10 bases and at J to 2 bases, leaving 9 bases not matched to a gene. The CDR3 is made up of 14 amino acids. The CDR3 DNA is TGTGCCATCCGGACAACGGGGGGGCAAGAGACCCAGTACTTC. It codes for CAIRTTGGQETQYF.

The chain is built from TRBV27 and TRBJ1-4; the match to TRBD1 covers 7 bases. Losses at the gene ends were 6 bases for V and 7 bases for J; bases not matched to a gene: 8. CDR1 is MNHEY, CDR2 SMNVEV, per germline (reference sequence). This CDR3 region has 14 residues. The DNA of the CDR3 is TGTGCCAGCAGATTGACAGGGAAGGGTGAAAAACTGTTTTTT. This gives the protein CASRLTGKGEKLFF.

The V and J genes are TRBV28 and TRBJ1-3, with D possibly TRBD1 on 5 matching bases. Between the trimmed V and J ends, which lost 5 bases and 0 bases, there was a span of 14 bases. The CDR3 runs 16 residues. Germline V gives CDR1 MDHEN, CDR2 SYDVKM. The CDR3 spells CASSTHRLSSGNTIYF. The CDR3 nucleotides read TGTGCCAGCAGTACCCACAGGCTCTCCTCTGGAAACACCATATATTTT.

This rearrangement joins TRBV9 to TRBJ2-7, with TRBD2 matching 8 bases. Per the germline V gene, CDR1 is SGDLS and CDR2 is YYNGEE. V lost 0 bases, J lost 4 bases, and 12 bases stayed unmatched. The CDR3 covers 17 residues. In nucleotides, the CDR3 is TGTGCCAGCAGCGTAGGAACTAGCGGTTGGTCTTGGTACGAGCAGTACTTC. Translation: CASSVGTSGWSWYEQYF. The whole variable domain, remainder taken from reference TRBV9 and TRBJ2-7, is DSGVTQTPKHLITATGQRVTLRCSPRSGDLSVYWYQQSLDQGLQFLIQYYNGEERAKGNILERFSAQQFPDLHSELNLSSLELGDSALYFCASSVGTSGWSWYEQYFGPGTRLTVT.

The chain combines TRBV9 with TRBJ2-1; 12 bases are shared with TRBD2. The CDR3 covers 18 residues. Germline loops: CDR1 SGDLS, CDR2 YYNGEE. Trimming took 4 bases from V and 2 from J; bases not matched to a gene: 10. The CDR3 loop is CASSFGALAGGPYNEQFF. Written as DNA, the CDR3 is TGTGCCAGCAGCTTTGGGGCACTAGCGGGGGGCCCCTACAATGAGCAGTTCTTC.

This chain uses TRBV29-1 with TRBJ2-3; 12 positions agree with TRBD1. This CDR3 is built from 16 residues. CDR1 and CDR2 from the germline V gene are SQVTM and ANQGSEA. V shed 6 bases, J shed 3 bases, and the junction held 10 bases outside the gene matches. The CDR3 sequence: CSVNAGQGAGTDTQYF. The CDR3 coding sequence is TGCAGCGTGAACGCGGGACAGGGGGCGGGAACAGATACGCAGTATTTT.

The V and J genes are TRBV15 and TRBJ1-1; no firm D call. Germline lookup yields CDR1 LNHNV and CDR2 YYDKDF (reference sequence). The CDR3 length is 14 residues. The V end lost 2 bases, the J end lost 0 bases, and 7 bases lay between the germline ends. CDR3 residues: CATSRQAMNTEAFF. The CDR3 bases are TGTGCCACCAGCAGACAGGCTATGAACACTGAAGCTTTCTTT.

This clone was detected many times. This chain connects TRBV28 to TRBJ1-3; TRBD1 might be the D (6 bases). Germline CDR1 is MDHEN and CDR2 is SYDVKM. The CDR3 runs to 15 residues. With 7 bases removed from V and 0 bases from J, the gap between germline ends came to 13 bases. The CDR3 loop is CASTLTGISGNTIYF. The CDR3 nucleotides read TGTGCCAGCACCCTGACAGGCATCTCTGGAAACACCATATATTTT.

V is TRBV18 and J is TRBJ1-3, with D unresolved. CDR3 length: 15 residues. Germline V gives CDR1 KGHSH, CDR2 LQKENI. V lost 2 bases, J lost 0 bases, and 8 bases lay in between. The CDR3 loop is CASSPFRSSGNTIYF. The CDR3, as DNA: TGTGCCAGCTCACCATTCCGTAGCTCTGGAAACACCATATATTTT.

The V call is TRBV7-2, the J call TRBJ1-2, with 7 bases lining up with TRBD1. From germline, CDR1 is SGHTA and CDR2 FQGNSA. The trim removed 5 bases at V and 7 bases at J, leaving 7 bases unmatched. This CDR3 is built from 13 residues. The CDR3 region is CASSRDRAVGYTF. The CDR3 bases are TGTGCCAGCAGCCGAGACAGGGCCGTTGGCTACACCTTC.

The chain recombines TRBV28 with TRBJ2-1; D gene unclear. Per the germline V gene, CDR1 is MDHEN and CDR2 is SYDVKM. Trimming pared 7 bases from V and 8 bases from J, leaving 15 bases between. The CDR3 runs to 13 residues. CDR3 residues: CASKQTPPHEQFF. In nucleotides, the CDR3 is TGTGCCAGCAAACAAACACCGCCCCATGAGCAGTTCTTC.

V and J are TRBV4-3 and TRBJ1-4; D unclear. The CDR3 is 14 amino acids. Germline assignment: CDR1 LGHNA and CDR2 YSLEER. The V and J ends lost 2 bases and 10 bases respectively, with 14 bases between them. The CDR3 is CASSQPASSGKLFF. The CDR3 nucleotides read TGCGCCAGCAGCCAACCGGCTAGTAGTGGAAAACTGTTTTTT.

This rearrangement joins TRBV4-3 to TRBJ1-1; D gene uncertain. The V end was cut by 0 bases, the J end by 1 base, with 9 bases between. The length of the CDR3 is 15 residues. Germline CDR1 LGHNA, CDR2 YSLEER. CDR3 coding DNA: TGCGCCAGCAGCCAAGAACCCACAGAGAACACTGAAGCTTTCTTT. Translated, it gives CASSQEPTENTEAFF.

This chain connects TRBV18 to TRBJ1-1; no clear D. Germline V gene sequence: CDR1 KGHSH, CDR2 LQKENI. The CDR3 is 12 amino acids. The germline V and J ends were trimmed by 7 bases and 1 base, with 7 bases remaining between them. The CDR3 nucleotides read TGTGCCAGCTACGAGCAGAACACTGAAGCTTTCTTT. This encodes CASYEQNTEAFF.